One sample yielded the 12 T cell receptor beta chains listed below, sequenced in a study of OX40 agonist ivuxolimab in advanced cancers. The table came from immunoSEQ multiplex PCR; TCRdb's copy has only in-frame clones and leaves some out. The sample holds about 160,000 clones, around 94% seen once. The sample consisted of CD4+ or CD8+ T cells sorted from blood, taken in a trial of the OX40 agonist ivuxolimab. Source of these receptors: an adult with an advanced solid tumor such as melanoma, head and neck, liver or kidney cancer.

V and J are TRBV5-8 and TRBJ1-5; D is undetermined. Trimming stripped 2 bases from V and 7 bases from J, with 10 bases between. The germline gives CDR1 SGHTS, CDR2 YDEGEE. The length of the CDR3 is 13 residues. CDR3 sequence: CASSLQYRQPQHF. The CDR3 DNA follows: TGTGCCAGCAGCTTACAGTATCGGCAGCCCCAGCATTTT.

The chain links TRBV18 to TRBJ2-7; 8 bases line up with TRBD2. Germline V gene data show CDR1 as KGHSH and CDR2 as LQKENI. V shed 3 bases and J 5 bases; nucleotides not matched to a gene: 6. This CDR3 is built from 14 residues. CDR3 amino acids: CASSPFREGNEQYF. CDR3 DNA: TGTGCCAGCTCACCCTTCCGGGAGGGCAACGAGCAGTACTTC.

The chain joins TRBV5-4 to TRBJ2-2; the match to TRBD2 covers 11 bases. Per germline, CDR1 SGHNT and CDR2 YYREEE (reference sequence). The V gene end was trimmed by 4 bases and the J gene end by 5 bases; junction bases not matched to a gene: 7. The CDR3 consists of 16 residues. The CDR3 region is CASSAPSGGRTGELFF. The DNA of the CDR3 is TGTGCCAGCAGCGCCCCTAGCGGGGGGAGGACCGGGGAGCTGTTTTTT. The whole variable domain, remainder taken from reference TRBV5-4 and TRBJ2-2, is ETGVTQSPTHLIKTRGQQVTLRCSSQSGHNTVSWYQQALGQGPQFIFQYYREEENGRGNFPPRFSGLQFPNYSSELNVNALELDDSALYLCASSAPSGGRTGELFFGEGSRLTVL.

The chain joins TRBV11-2 to TRBJ2-1; 7 positions agree with TRBD2. V gave up 5 bases and J gave up 8 bases; unmatched junction bases: 12. This CDR3 spans 15 amino acids. Germline V gene lookup returns CDR1 SGHAT and CDR2 FQNNGV. CDR3 residues: CASSHIRGSSYEQFF. In DNA, the CDR3 is TGTGCCAGCAGCCACATACGCGGGAGTTCCTATGAGCAGTTCTTC.

This clone was seen just once. This sequence joins TRBV4-3 and TRBJ1-1; D gene uncertain. CDR1 is LGHNA, CDR2 YSLEER, per germline. CDR3 length: 14 amino acids. V shed 3 bases and J shed 6 bases, with 14 bases lying between them. CDR3 nucleotides: TGCGCCAGCAGCCACCGTCGGGCAGATCCTGAAGCTTTCTTT. Translating gives CASSHRRADPEAFF.

The chain combines TRBV28 with TRBJ1-5, with 7 bases identical to TRBD1. CDR1 is MDHEN and CDR2 is SYDVKM in the germline V gene. The CDR3 totals 13 residues. Trimming at V came to 7 bases and at J to 7 bases, leaving 7 bases not matched to a gene. The CDR3 region is CASNLDRVQPQHF. For the CDR3, the DNA is TGTGCCAGCAACCTCGACAGGGTACAGCCCCAGCATTTT.

The chain carries TRBV9 and TRBJ1-2; possible D gene TRBD1, 5 bases. Germline CDR1 SGDLS, CDR2 YYNGEE. Trimming shortened V by 8 bases and J by 3 bases, and 14 bases separated the two germline ends. The CDR3 runs 13 residues. Written as DNA, the CDR3 is TGTGCCAGTACCGTGGGACTCGACTATGGCTACACCTTC. This translates into CASTVGLDYGYTF.

The rearrangement links TRBV11-2 to TRBJ2-5, with a weak D call TRBD2 (5 bases). The CDR3 runs to 14 residues. V was cut by 3 bases and J by 1 base, with 9 bases left in between. Germline CDR1 SGHAT, CDR2 FQNNGV. Written as DNA, the CDR3 is TGTGCCAGCAGCTTCTCGGGGAGCCAAGAGACCCAGTACTTC. Translating gives CASSFSGSQETQYF.

This chain uses TRBV28 with TRBJ2-6; 7 positions agree with TRBD1. CDR1 and CDR2 (germline): MDHEN, SYDVKM. The CDR3 has 15 residues. Unmatched junction bases numbered 3, after V lost 2 bases and J lost 5 bases. The CDR3 coding sequence is TGTGCCAGCAGTTTAGACAGGGTAAGGGCCAACGTCCTGACTTTC. This codes for CASSLDRVRANVLTF.

The J gene is TRBJ2-5, the V gene TRBV12-5; no clear D. CDR1 is LGHNT and CDR2 is FRNRAP in the germline V gene. The CDR3 sequence is 11 residues long. V was shortened by 1 base and J by 3 bases, with 0 bases between the two germline ends. This CDR3 reads CASGLEETQYF. The CDR3 DNA sequence: TGTGCTAGTGGTTTGGAAGAGACCCAGTACTTC. The variable domain in full, with the rest retrieved from reference TRBV12-5 and TRBJ2-5, is DARVTQTPRHKVTEMGQEVTMRCQPILGHNTVFWYRQTMMQGLELLAYFRNRAPLDDSGMPKDRFSAEMPDATLATLKIQPSEPRDSAVYFCASGLEETQYFGPGTRLLVL.

The V gene is TRBV11-2, the J gene TRBJ2-5; D perhaps matches TRBD1 (6 bases). Between the trimmed V and J ends, which lost 3 bases and 5 bases, there was a span of 10 bases. In germline, CDR1 is SGHAT, CDR2 FQNNGV. The CDR3 spans 13 residues. Here the CDR3 DNA reads TGTGCCAGCAGCTTGTTTAGGGGGGAGACCCAGTACTTC. It yields the protein CASSLFRGETQYF.

The chain joins TRBV7-9 to TRBJ1-6; D not certain. This CDR3 is 11 amino acids long. V lost 4 bases, J lost 14 bases, and 9 bases lay in between. In germline, CDR1 is SEHNR, CDR2 FQNEAQ (reference sequence). The CDR3 here is CASSSRDSLHF. CDR3 sequence (DNA): TGTGCCAGCAGCTCCCGTGACTCCCTCCACTTT.